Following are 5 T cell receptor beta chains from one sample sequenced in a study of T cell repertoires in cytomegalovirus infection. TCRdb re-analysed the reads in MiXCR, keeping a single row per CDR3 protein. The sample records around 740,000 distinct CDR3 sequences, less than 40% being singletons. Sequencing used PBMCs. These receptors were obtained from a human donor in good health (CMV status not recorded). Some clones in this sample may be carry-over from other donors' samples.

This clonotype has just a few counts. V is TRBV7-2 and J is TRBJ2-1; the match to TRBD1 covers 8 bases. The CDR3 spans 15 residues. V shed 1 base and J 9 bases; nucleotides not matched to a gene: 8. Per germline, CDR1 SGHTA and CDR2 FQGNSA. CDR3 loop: CASSLVGQGLGEQFF. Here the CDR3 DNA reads TGTGCCAGCAGCTTAGTAGGACAGGGCTTGGGTGAGCAGTTCTTC. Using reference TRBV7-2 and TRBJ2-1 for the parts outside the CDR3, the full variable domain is GAGVSQSPSNKVTEKGKDVELRCDPISGHTALYWYRQSLGQGLEFLIYFQGNSAPDKSGLPSDRFSAERTGGSVSTLTIQRTQQEDSAVYLCASSLVGQGLGEQFFGPGTRLTVL.

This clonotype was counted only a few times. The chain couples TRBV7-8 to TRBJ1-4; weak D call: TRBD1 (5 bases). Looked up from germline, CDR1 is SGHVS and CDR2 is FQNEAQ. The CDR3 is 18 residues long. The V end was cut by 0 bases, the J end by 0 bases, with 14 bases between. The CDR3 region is CASSLALRQGPTNEKLFF. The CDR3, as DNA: TGTGCCAGCAGCTTAGCGCTAAGGCAGGGACCAACTAATGAAAAACTGTTTTTT.

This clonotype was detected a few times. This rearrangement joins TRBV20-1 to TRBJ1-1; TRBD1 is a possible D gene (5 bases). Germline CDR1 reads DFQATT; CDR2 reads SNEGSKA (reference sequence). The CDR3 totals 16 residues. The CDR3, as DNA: TGCAGAGTGGGCAGGGTTGGGCCCCCTGGGAACACTGAAGCTTTCTTT. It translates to CRVGRVGPPGNTEAFF.

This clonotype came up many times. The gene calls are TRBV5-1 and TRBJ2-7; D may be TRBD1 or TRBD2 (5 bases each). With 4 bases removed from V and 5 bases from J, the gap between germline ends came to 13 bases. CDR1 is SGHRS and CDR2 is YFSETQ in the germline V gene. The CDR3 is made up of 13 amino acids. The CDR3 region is CASSPSRGDEQYF. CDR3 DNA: TGCGCCAGCAGCCCTTCGAGGGGCGACGAGCAGTACTTC.

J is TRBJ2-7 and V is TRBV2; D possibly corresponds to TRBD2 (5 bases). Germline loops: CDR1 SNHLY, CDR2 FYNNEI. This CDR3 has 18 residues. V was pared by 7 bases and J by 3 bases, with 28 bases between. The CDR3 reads CASMAGLGERSWVYEQYF. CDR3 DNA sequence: TGTGCCAGCATGGCCGGATTGGGAGAACGGAGCTGGGTCTACGAGCAGTACTTC.